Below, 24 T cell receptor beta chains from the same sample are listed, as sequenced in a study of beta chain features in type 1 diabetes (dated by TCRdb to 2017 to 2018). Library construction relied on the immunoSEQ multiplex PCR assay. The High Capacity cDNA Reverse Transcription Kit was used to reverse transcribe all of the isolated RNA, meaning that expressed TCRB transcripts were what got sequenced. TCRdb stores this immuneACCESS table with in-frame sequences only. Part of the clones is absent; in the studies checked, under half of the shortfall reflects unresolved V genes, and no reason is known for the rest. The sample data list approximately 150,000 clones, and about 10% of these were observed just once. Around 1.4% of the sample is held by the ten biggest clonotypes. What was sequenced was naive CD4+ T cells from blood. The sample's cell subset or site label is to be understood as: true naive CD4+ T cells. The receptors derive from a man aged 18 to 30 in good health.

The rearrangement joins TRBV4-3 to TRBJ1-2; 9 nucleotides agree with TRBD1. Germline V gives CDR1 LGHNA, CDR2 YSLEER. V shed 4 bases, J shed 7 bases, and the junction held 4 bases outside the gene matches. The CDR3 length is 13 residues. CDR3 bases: TGCGCCAGCAGCCGAAGGACAGGGGCTGGCTACACCTTC. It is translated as CASSRRTGAGYTF.

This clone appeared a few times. CDR3 region: CASSPSQVANYGYTF. CDR3 nucleotide sequence: TGCGCCAGCAGCCCGTCCCAGGTAGCTAACTATGGCTACACCTTC. The chain has TRBV5-1 and TRBJ1-2; D is unresolved. V was shortened by 4 bases and J by 0 bases, with 13 bases between the two germline ends. Germline CDR1 is SGHRS and CDR2 is YFSETQ. The CDR3 is 15 residues long.

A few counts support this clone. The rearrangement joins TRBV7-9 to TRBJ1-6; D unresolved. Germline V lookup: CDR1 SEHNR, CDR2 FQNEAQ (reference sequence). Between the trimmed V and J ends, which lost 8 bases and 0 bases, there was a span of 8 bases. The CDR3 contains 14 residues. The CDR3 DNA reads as TGTGCCAGCGGGAGGAGCTCCTATAATTCACCCCTCCACTTT. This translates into CASGRSSYNSPLHF.

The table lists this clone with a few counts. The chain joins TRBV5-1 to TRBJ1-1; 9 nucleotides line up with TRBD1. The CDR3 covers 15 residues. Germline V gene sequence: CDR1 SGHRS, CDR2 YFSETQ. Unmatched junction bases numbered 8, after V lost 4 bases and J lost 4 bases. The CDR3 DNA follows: TGCGCCAGCAGCGCATCCGGGACAGGGATCACTGAAGCTTTCTTT. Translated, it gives CASSASGTGITEAFF.

DNA of the CDR3: TGTGCCAGCAGTTACCGACAGGGAAACACCATATATTTT. This translates into CASSYRQGNTIYF. The V call is TRBV6-6, the J call TRBJ1-3, with D perhaps TRBD1 (5 bases). The length of the CDR3 is 13 residues. The V gene's germline CDR1 is MNHNY and CDR2 SVGAGI (reference sequence). Trimming took 2 bases from V and 4 from J, leaving 6 bases between them.

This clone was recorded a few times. CDR3 sequence (DNA): TGTGCCAGCACAGACAGATATGGCTACACCTTC. Amino acids: CASTDRYGYTF. The gene calls are TRBV6-4 and TRBJ1-2; maybe TRBD1 (5 bases). Germline CDR1 and CDR2: MRHNA and SNTAGT. This CDR3 comprises 11 residues. With 7 bases removed from V and 5 bases from J, the gap between germline ends came to 8 bases.

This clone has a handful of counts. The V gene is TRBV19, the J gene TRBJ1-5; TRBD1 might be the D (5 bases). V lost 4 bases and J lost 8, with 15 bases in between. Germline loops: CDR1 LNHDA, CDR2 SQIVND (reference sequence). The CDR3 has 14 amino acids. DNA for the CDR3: TGTGCCAGTAGTAGCGGGACTCCGAGGGAGCCCCAGCATTTT. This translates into CASSSGTPREPQHF.

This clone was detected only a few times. The CDR3 region is CASSGTGKNYEQYF. In DNA form, the CDR3 reads TGTGCCAGCAGCGGGACAGGGAAGAACTACGAGCAGTACTTC. V is TRBV6-1 and J is TRBJ2-7, with 9 nucleotides matching TRBD1. Germline lookup yields CDR1 MNHNS and CDR2 SASEGT. The CDR3 is 14 residues long. The trim removed 6 bases at V and 3 bases at J, leaving 6 bases unmatched.

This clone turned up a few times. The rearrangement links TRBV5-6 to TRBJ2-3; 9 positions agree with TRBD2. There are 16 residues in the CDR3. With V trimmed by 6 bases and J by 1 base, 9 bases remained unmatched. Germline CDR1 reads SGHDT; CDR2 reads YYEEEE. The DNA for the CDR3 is TGTGCCAGCAACCCCGGGGCTAGCGGGGGCACAGATACGCAGTATTTT. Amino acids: CASNPGASGGTDTQYF.

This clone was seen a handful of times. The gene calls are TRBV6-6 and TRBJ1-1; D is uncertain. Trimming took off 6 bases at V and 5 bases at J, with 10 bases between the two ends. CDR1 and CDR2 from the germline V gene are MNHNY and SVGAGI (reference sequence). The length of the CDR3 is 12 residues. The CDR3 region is CASSHIRTEAFF. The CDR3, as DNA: TGTGCCAGCAGCCATATACGGACTGAAGCTTTCTTT.

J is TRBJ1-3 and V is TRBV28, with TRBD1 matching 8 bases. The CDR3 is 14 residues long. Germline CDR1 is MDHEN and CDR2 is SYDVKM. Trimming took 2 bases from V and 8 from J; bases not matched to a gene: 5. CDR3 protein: CASSLLDRVDTIYF. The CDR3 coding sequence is TGTGCCAGCAGTTTACTGGACAGGGTTGACACCATATATTTT.

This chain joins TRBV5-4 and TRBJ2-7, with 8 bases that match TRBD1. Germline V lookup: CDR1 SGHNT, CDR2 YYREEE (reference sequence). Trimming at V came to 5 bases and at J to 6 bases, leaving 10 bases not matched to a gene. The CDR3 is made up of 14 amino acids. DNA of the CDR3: TGTGCCAGCAGGGGGGCGGACAGGGCGGCCGAGCAGTACTTC. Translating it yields CASRGADRAAEQYF. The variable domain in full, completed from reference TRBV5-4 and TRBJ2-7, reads ETGVTQSPTHLIKTRGQQVTLRCSSQSGHNTVSWYQQALGQGPQFIFQYYREEENGRGNFPPRFSGLQFPNYSSELNVNALELDDSALYLCASRGADRAAEQYFGPGTRLTVT.

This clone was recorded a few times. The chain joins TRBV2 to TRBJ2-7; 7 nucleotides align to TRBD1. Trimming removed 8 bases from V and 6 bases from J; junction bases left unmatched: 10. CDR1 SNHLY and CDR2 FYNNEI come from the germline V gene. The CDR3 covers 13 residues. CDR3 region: CASLILTGLEQYF. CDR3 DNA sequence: TGTGCCAGCCTAATCCTGACAGGGCTCGAGCAGTACTTC.

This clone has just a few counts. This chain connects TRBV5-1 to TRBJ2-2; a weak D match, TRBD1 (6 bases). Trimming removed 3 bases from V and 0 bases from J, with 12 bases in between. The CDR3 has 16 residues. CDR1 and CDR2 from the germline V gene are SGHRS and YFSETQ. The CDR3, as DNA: TGCGCCAGCAGCTACCGGACAGACCCGAACACCGGGGAGCTGTTTTTT. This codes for CASSYRTDPNTGELFF.

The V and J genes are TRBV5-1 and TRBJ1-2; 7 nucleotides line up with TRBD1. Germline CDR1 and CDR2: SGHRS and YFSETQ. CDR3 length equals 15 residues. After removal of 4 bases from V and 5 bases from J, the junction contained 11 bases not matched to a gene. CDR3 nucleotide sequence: TGCGCCAGCAGCCCGGTGAGGGCGGGACAGTATGGCTACACCTTC. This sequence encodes CASSPVRAGQYGYTF.

CDR3 DNA sequence: TGTGCCAGCAGTGATGTCGTTTGGAACACTGAAGCTTTCTTT. It specifies CASSDVVWNTEAFF. The chain employs TRBV6-1 and TRBJ1-1, with unresolved D. The CDR3 length is 14 residues. Trimming removed 3 bases at V and 1 base at J, with 9 bases between. Germline assignment: CDR1 MNHNS and CDR2 SASEGT.

The CDR3 is CASSPGTGLNTIYF. CDR3 in DNA: TGCGCCAGCAGTCCCGGGACAGGGTTAAACACCATATATTTT. The rearrangement uses TRBV23-1 and TRBJ1-3; 9 nucleotides line up with TRBD1. TRBV23-1 is assigned to the ORF class and has an uncertain function. V was clipped by 4 bases and J by 6 bases; unmatched bases: 4. The CDR3 totals 14 residues.

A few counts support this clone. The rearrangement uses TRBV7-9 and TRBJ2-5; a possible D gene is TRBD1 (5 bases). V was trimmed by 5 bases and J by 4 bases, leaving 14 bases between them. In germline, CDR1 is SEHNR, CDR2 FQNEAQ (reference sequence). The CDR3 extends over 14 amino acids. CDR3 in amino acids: CASSTAQGRETQYF. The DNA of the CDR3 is TGTGCCAGCAGCACCGCGCAGGGTAGAGAGACCCAGTACTTC.

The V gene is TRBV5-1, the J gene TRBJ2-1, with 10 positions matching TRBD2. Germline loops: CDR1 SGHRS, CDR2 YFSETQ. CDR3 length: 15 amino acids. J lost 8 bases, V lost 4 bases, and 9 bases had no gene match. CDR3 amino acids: CASSALAGAGDEQFF. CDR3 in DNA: TGCGCCAGCAGCGCCCTAGCGGGGGCCGGGGATGAGCAGTTCTTC.

CDR3 sequence reads: CASSLQGIAVGELFF. DNA of the CDR3: TGTGCCAGCAGTTTACAGGGTATCGCAGTCGGGGAGCTGTTTTTT. The chain is built from TRBV6-6 and TRBJ2-2, with TRBD1 as a possible D gene (6 bases). CDR1 is MNHNY, CDR2 SVGAGI, per germline (reference sequence). The germline V and J ends were trimmed by 4 bases and 7 bases, with 16 bases remaining between them. The CDR3 runs 15 residues.

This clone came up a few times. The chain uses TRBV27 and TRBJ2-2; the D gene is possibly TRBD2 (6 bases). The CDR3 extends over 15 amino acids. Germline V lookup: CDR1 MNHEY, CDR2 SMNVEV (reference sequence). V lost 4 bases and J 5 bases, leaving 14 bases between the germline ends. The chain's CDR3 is CASSSFGGSTGELFF. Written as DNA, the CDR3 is TGTGCCAGCAGTTCTTTCGGGGGTAGTACCGGGGAGCTGTTTTTT.

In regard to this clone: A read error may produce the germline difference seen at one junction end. The CDR3 loop is CASSLGEDRPNIF. In DNA, the CDR3 is TGCGCCAGCAGCTTAGGGGAGGACAGGCCGAACATCTTT. This sequence joins TRBV5-1 and TRBJ1-6, with TRBD1 matching 7 bases. The CDR3 totals 13 residues. Germline V CDR1 and CDR2: SGHRS, YFSETQ.

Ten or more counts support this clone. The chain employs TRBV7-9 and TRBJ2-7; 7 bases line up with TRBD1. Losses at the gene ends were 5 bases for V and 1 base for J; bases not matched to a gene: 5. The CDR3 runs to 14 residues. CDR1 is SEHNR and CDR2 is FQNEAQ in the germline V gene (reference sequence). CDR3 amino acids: CASSPTGSSYEQYF. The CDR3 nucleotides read TGTGCCAGCAGCCCGACAGGGTCATCCTACGAGCAGTACTTC. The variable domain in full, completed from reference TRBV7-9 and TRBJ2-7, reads DTGVSQNPRHKITKRGQNVTFRCDPISEHNRLYWYRQTLGQGPEFLTYFQNEAQLEKSRLLSDRFSAERPKGSFSTLEIQRTEQGDSAMYLCASSPTGSSYEQYFGPGTRLTVT.

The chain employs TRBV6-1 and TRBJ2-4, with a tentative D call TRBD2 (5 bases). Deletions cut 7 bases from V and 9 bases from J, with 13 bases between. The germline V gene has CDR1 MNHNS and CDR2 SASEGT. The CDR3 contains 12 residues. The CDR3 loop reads CASTPRRGIQYF. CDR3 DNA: TGTGCCAGCACCCCACGTCGGGGCATTCAGTACTTC.